These 28 T cell receptor beta chains originate from one sample sequenced in a study of cytomegalovirus exposure and HLA in healthy donors (dated by TCRdb to about 2017). Library generation was performed with the immunoSEQ multiplex PCR assay. TCRdb took this table from immuneACCESS and kept in-frame rearrangements with V and J called. Such tables lack part of the clones; where checked against another copy, unresolved V genes explain under half of the gap, and the rest is unexplained. For this sample the table gives 150,000 or so clones, of which 85% to 90% were detected only once. About 1.2% of the sample lies in the top ten. The material sequenced was PBMCs. These TCRs come from a young woman in good health and CMV-seronegative.

This sequence joins TRBV2 and TRBJ2-3, with 7 bases matching TRBD1. The V gene end was trimmed by 6 bases and the J gene end by 6 bases; junction bases not matched to a gene: 6. The CDR3 sequence is 13 residues long. The germline CDR1 and CDR2 sequences are SNHLY and FYNNEI. The CDR3 DNA reads as TGTGCCAGCAGCGCGCAGGGGGTTGATACGCAGTATTTT. Protein sequence: CASSAQGVDTQYF.

The J gene is TRBJ1-6, the V gene TRBV21-1; the DNA was not used to check the table's D call, TRBD1. TRBV21-1 is a documented pseudogene. The CDR3 is 19 residues long. CDR3 region: CASSAIRDSRSSYNSPLHF. The CDR3 DNA is TGTGCCAGCAGCGCGATCCGGGACAGTAGGAGCTCCTATAATTCACCCCTCCACTTT.

The rearrangement uses TRBV9 and TRBJ1-1; a possible D gene is TRBD1 (5 bases). Trimming took 3 bases from V and 4 from J, leaving 13 bases between them. The CDR3 runs to 14 residues. CDR1 is SGDLS, CDR2 YYNGEE, per germline. The DNA for the CDR3 is TGTGCCAGCAGCGCACTGGGAAGGGGCACTGAAGCTTTCTTT. This sequence encodes CASSALGRGTEAFF. The variable domain in full, with the rest retrieved from reference TRBV9 and TRBJ1-1, is DSGVTQTPKHLITATGQRVTLRCSPRSGDLSVYWYQQSLDQGLQFLIQYYNGEERAKGNILERFSAQQFPDLHSELNLSSLELGDSALYFCASSALGRGTEAFFGQGTRLTVV.

In this sample, this clone turned up once. The V gene is TRBV5-5, the J gene TRBJ1-5; no firm D call. The CDR3 length is 13 residues. The V end was cut by 0 bases, the J end by 1 base, with 2 bases between. Looked up from germline, CDR1 is SGHKS and CDR2 is YYEKEE (reference sequence). As DNA, the CDR3 is TGTGCCAGCAGCTTGGTAAGCAATCAGCCCCAGCATTTT. It translates to CASSLVSNQPQHF.

The V gene is TRBV7-9, the J gene TRBJ2-2; perhaps TRBD1 as D (6 bases). The V gene lost 3 bases and the J gene lost 3 bases, with 11 bases spanning the gap. The CDR3 is 15 amino acids. Germline CDR1 is SEHNR and CDR2 is FQNEAQ (reference sequence). CDR3 amino acids: CASSFGQTDTGELFF. The CDR3 bases are TGTGCCAGCAGCTTTGGACAGACCGACACCGGGGAGCTGTTTTTT. The full variable domain, its missing parts supplied by reference TRBV7-9 and TRBJ2-2, is DTGVSQNPRHKITKRGQNVTFRCDPISEHNRLYWYRQTLGQGPEFLTYFQNEAQLEKSRLLSDRFSAERPKGSFSTLEIQRTEQGDSAMYLCASSFGQTDTGELFFGEGSRLTVL.

The V gene is TRBV4-1, the J gene TRBJ1-6, with D possibly being TRBD1 (6 bases). Trimming removed 1 base from V and 4 bases from J, with 14 bases in between. The CDR3 length is 17 residues. Per the germline V gene, CDR1 is MGHRA and CDR2 is YSYEKL. CDR3 protein: CASSQVSRQEYNSPLHF. As DNA, the CDR3 is TGCGCCAGCAGCCAAGTTAGCCGACAGGAATATAATTCACCCCTCCACTTT.

The V gene is TRBV5-1, the J gene TRBJ2-5; 7 nucleotides align to TRBD1. CDR1 is SGHRS, CDR2 YFSETQ, per germline. The CDR3 runs to 15 residues. The J segment lost 2 bases and the V segment lost 4 bases, leaving 8 bases of the junction unmatched. The CDR3 protein is CASSVPGQTQETQYF. The CDR3 DNA sequence: TGCGCCAGCAGCGTACCGGGACAGACACAAGAGACCCAGTACTTC.

The V and J genes are TRBV18 and TRBJ2-3; 12 bases agree with TRBD2. The junction had 1 base not matched to a gene; V was cut back by 3 bases and J by 3 bases. The germline CDR1 and CDR2 sequences are KGHSH and LQKENI. The CDR3 has 15 residues. CDR3 bases: TGTGCCAGCTCACCGACTAGCGGGGGTACAGATACGCAGTATTTT. Translating gives CASSPTSGGTDTQYF.

This chain joins TRBV15 and TRBJ1-3; TRBD1 is a possible D gene (6 bases). The V gene lost 0 bases and the J gene lost 1 base, with 13 bases spanning the gap. The CDR3 totals 17 residues. Germline-derived CDR1 and CDR2 are LNHNV and YYDKDF (reference sequence). The CDR3 region is CATSRERSRGSGNTIYF. In nucleotides, the CDR3 is TGTGCCACCAGCAGAGAAAGAAGCAGGGGATCTGGAAACACCATATATTTT.

CDR3 nucleotide sequence: TGTGCCAGCAGCCCCGACAGGGTTTTCGCTGAAGCTTTCTTT. It yields the protein CASSPDRVFAEAFF. The V gene is TRBV7-9, the J gene TRBJ1-1; TRBD1 aligns across 7 bases. The ends lost 5 bases at V and 6 bases at J; junction bases unmatched: 9. Germline V gives CDR1 SEHNR, CDR2 FQNEAQ (reference sequence). The length of the CDR3 is 14 residues.

V is TRBV29-1 and J is TRBJ1-1; possible D gene TRBD1, 5 bases. Germline assignment: CDR1 SQVTM and CDR2 ANQGSEA. The ends were cut back, 4 bases at V and 0 bases at J, with 15 bases in the middle. The CDR3 covers 15 residues. CDR3: CSVANGGTMNTEAFF. In DNA, the CDR3 is TGCAGCGTTGCCAATGGGGGGACCATGAACACTGAAGCTTTCTTT.

The chain employs TRBV5-1 and TRBJ2-3, with 13 bases identical to TRBD2. The J segment lost 4 bases and the V segment lost 5 bases, leaving 13 bases of the junction unmatched. This CDR3 is built from 18 residues. The germline CDR1 and CDR2 sequences are SGHRS and YFSETQ. CDR3 protein: CASRYSGTSGDGADTQYF. The CDR3 nucleotides read TGCGCCAGCAGATACTCCGGGACTAGCGGGGATGGGGCAGATACGCAGTATTTT.

The genes are TRBV5-1 and TRBJ2-5; the D gene is possibly TRBD2 (5 bases). The CDR3 has 17 residues. Germline loops: CDR1 SGHRS, CDR2 YFSETQ. V was shortened by 4 bases and J by 1 base, with 20 bases between the two germline ends. This CDR3 is CASSPSLGLAFQETQYF. The CDR3 coding sequence is TGCGCCAGCAGCCCCTCACTTGGGCTAGCTTTCCAAGAGACCCAGTACTTC.

This rearrangement joins TRBV13 to TRBJ1-1; D might be TRBD1 (5 bases). Trimming removed 0 bases at V and 2 bases at J, with 19 bases between. The CDR3 is 18 residues long. Germline-derived CDR1 and CDR2 are PRHDT and FYEKMQ (reference sequence). DNA of the CDR3: TGTGCCAGCAGCTTAGGGCTTGCGGGGCAGGTTGGCAACACTGAAGCTTTCTTT. Amino acids: CASSLGLAGQVGNTEAFF.

This chain joins TRBV2 and TRBJ2-1; 14 bases map to TRBD2. The CDR3 loop spans 14 amino acids. Unmatched junction bases numbered 6, after V lost 5 bases and J lost 12 bases. CDR1 and CDR2 (germline): SNHLY, FYNNEI. CDR3 sequence (DNA): TGTGCCAGCAGTCTAGGACTAGCGGGGGGTCGGCAGTTCTTC. This codes for CASSLGLAGGRQFF.

The gene calls are TRBV4-1 and TRBJ2-7, with no clear D. The CDR3 extends over 13 amino acids. Trimming pared 0 bases from V and 5 bases from J, leaving 8 bases between. Germline CDR1 MGHRA, CDR2 YSYEKL. CDR3 coding DNA: TGCGCCAGCAGCCAAGATCCACTCAACGAGCAGTACTTC. Protein product: CASSQDPLNEQYF.

The V and J genes are TRBV29-1 and TRBJ1-5, with a weak D call TRBD1 (5 bases). Germline V lookup: CDR1 SQVTM, CDR2 ANQGSEA. Deletions cut 6 bases from V and 2 bases from J, with 8 bases between. This CDR3 region has 12 residues. CDR3 coding DNA: TGCAGCGTCCAGGGTGGCAATCAGCCCCAGCATTTT. Encoded protein: CSVQGGNQPQHF.

The rearrangement uses TRBV5-1 and TRBJ1-4; D unresolved. Trimming pared 4 bases from V and 6 bases from J, leaving 7 bases between. The CDR3 has 12 residues. From germline, CDR1 is SGHRS and CDR2 YFSETQ. Here the CDR3 DNA reads TGCGCCAGCAGCACCGAGGATGAAAAACTGTTTTTT. Translating it yields CASSTEDEKLFF. The variable domain in full, with the rest retrieved from reference TRBV5-1 and TRBJ1-4, is KAGVTQTPRYLIKTRGQQVTLSCSPISGHRSVSWYQQTPGQGLQFLFEYFSETQRNKGNFPGRFSGRQFSNSRSEMNVSTLELGDSALYLCASSTEDEKLFFGSGTQLSVL.

This clone has just one count. The chain has TRBV6-1 and TRBJ1-2, with D perhaps TRBD1 (6 bases). Trimming removed 3 bases at V and 5 bases at J, with 19 bases between. This CDR3 region has 16 residues. Germline loops: CDR1 MNHNS, CDR2 SASEGT. CDR3 DNA: TGTGCCAGCAGTGAGTTGCCCGGGGGGCCCTTATATGGCTACACCTTC. Translated, it gives CASSELPGGPLYGYTF.

This clone showed up just a few times. The chain uses TRBV6-1 and TRBJ2-2, with a tentative D call TRBD1 (6 bases). Trimming took 4 bases from V and 4 from J, leaving 10 bases between them. The CDR3 loop spans 14 amino acids. Germline V gene data show CDR1 as MNHNS and CDR2 as SASEGT. This CDR3 reads CASSVVGGTGELFF. In DNA, the CDR3 is TGTGCCAGCAGTGTTGTAGGGGGCACCGGGGAGCTGTTTTTT.

The chain joins TRBV11-3 to TRBJ2-7; 7 bases align to TRBD1. CDR1 SGHNT and CDR2 YENEEA come from the germline V gene. Trimming took 2 bases from V and 4 from J; bases not matched to a gene: 2. This CDR3 region has 13 residues. CDR3 in amino acids: CASSLRQGYEQYF. The CDR3 DNA is TGTGCCAGCAGCTTAAGACAGGGTTACGAGCAGTACTTC.

V is TRBV6-5 and J is TRBJ1-1; unclear D gene. Trimming removed 9 bases at V and 3 bases at J, with 14 bases between. The CDR3 length is 13 residues. Germline V gene sequence: CDR1 MNHEY, CDR2 SVGAGI. Written as DNA, the CDR3 is TGTGCCAGTGCCGAGGGTGACGACACTGAAGCTTTCTTT. It yields the protein CASAEGDDTEAFF.

The chain recombines TRBV7-9 with TRBJ1-5, with D unclear. Germline V lookup: CDR1 SEHNR, CDR2 FQNEAQ (reference sequence). The length of the CDR3 is 13 residues. Trimming cost V 5 bases and J 9 bases, with 14 bases left between them. Written as DNA, the CDR3 is TGTGCCAGCAGCAAAGGACTCTTCTGGCCCCAGCATTTT. Translation gives CASSKGLFWPQHF.

This clone was detected once. The chain recombines TRBV12-5 with TRBJ1-1, with D uncertain. The V and J ends lost 2 bases and 0 bases respectively, with 7 bases between them. Per germline, CDR1 LGHNT and CDR2 FRNRAP. The CDR3 has 14 residues. The chain's CDR3 is CASGLSQLNTEAFF. The CDR3 DNA reads as TGTGCTAGTGGTTTGAGCCAATTGAACACTGAAGCTTTCTTT.

This chain uses TRBV5-1 with TRBJ2-5; 7 bases align to TRBD1. CDR3 length: 15 amino acids. Germline trimming cut 5 bases from V and 1 base from J; bases unmatched to any gene: 8. Per germline, CDR1 SGHRS and CDR2 YFSETQ. The CDR3, as DNA: TGCGCCAGCAGGAAAGGGGACAGATTCCAAGAGACCCAGTACTTC. This codes for CASRKGDRFQETQYF.

The rearrangement joins TRBV7-9 to TRBJ1-1; possible D gene TRBD1, 5 bases. Looked up from germline, CDR1 is SEHNR and CDR2 is FQNEAQ (reference sequence). The CDR3 totals 15 residues. Trimming took 1 base from V and 5 from J, leaving 14 bases between them. The CDR3 bases are TGTGCCAGCAGCTTAGGGCAGACGGAGGGGACTGAAGCTTTCTTT. This sequence encodes CASSLGQTEGTEAFF.

The V call is TRBV4-2, the J call TRBJ1-2, with a possible D match to TRBD1 (5 bases). V was cut by 0 bases and J by 2 bases, with 16 bases left in between. Germline CDR1 reads LGHNA; CDR2 reads YNFKEQ. This CDR3 is 17 amino acids long. CDR3 residues: CASSQDFPGGTNYGYTF. DNA of the CDR3: TGTGCCAGCAGCCAAGACTTCCCCGGCGGGACCAACTATGGCTACACCTTC.

J is TRBJ1-1 and V is TRBV6-6, with 8 bases matching TRBD1. With 4 bases clipped from V and 4 bases from J, the junction kept 5 bases outside the gene matches. Germline values: CDR1 MNHNY, CDR2 SVGAGI (reference sequence). The CDR3 is 14 residues long. CDR3 sequence: CASSWTGSATEAFF. Written as DNA, the CDR3 is TGTGCCAGCAGTTGGACAGGGTCAGCCACTGAAGCTTTCTTT.